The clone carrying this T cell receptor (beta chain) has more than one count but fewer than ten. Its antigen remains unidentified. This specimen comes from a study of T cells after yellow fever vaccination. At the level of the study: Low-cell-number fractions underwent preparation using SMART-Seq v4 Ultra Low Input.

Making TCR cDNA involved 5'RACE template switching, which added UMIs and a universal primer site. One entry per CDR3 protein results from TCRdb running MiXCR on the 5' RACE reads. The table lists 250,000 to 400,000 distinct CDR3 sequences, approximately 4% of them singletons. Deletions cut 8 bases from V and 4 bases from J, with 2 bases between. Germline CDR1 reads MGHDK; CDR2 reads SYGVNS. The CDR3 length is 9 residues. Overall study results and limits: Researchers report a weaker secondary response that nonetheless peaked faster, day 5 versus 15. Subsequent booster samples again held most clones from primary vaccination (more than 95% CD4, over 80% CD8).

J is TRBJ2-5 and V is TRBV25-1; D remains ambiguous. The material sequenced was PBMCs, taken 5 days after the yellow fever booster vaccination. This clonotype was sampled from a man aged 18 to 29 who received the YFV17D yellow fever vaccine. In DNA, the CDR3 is TGTGCCAGCGGAGAGACCCAGTACTTC. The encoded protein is CASGETQYF.